This T cell receptor (beta chain) was documented in a study of response to subunit inactivated influenza vaccine. TCRdb re-called the RT-PCR reads with MiXCR, one entry per CDR3 protein. The repertoire holds about 570,000 distinct CDR3 sequences, with about 11% as singletons. Per germline, CDR1 LGHDT and CDR2 YNNKEL (reference sequence). The trim removed 7 bases at V and 5 bases at J, leaving 6 bases unmatched. This CDR3 region has 13 residues. The data were also submitted as part of a second study, on T cells expressing NK-cell markers. That publication notes: The authors made TCR beta cDNA libraries by 5'RACE template switching. This switching added a universal primer site and UMIs. The authors derived TCR beta repertoires from sorted CD3+CD56+NKG2C+, CD3+CD56+NKG2C- and CD3+CD56-NKG2C+ T cells. One of the eight sequenced donors was seronegative, whereas the other seven were HCMV-seropositive. For several donors, the dominant NKG2C+ clonotypes made up about 1.0-7.5% of their CD8+ T cells.

This rearrangement joins TRBV3-1 to TRBJ2-5; the match to TRBD1 covers 8 bases. This TCR was sampled from a man aged 45-60 years who received an inactivated influenza vaccine. Sequencing used PBMCs from blood, obtained on the day of vaccination. The CDR3 nucleotides are TGTGCCAGCAACGCAGGGGGCTTGGAGACCCAGTACTTC. Protein: CASNAGGLETQYF.